These T cell receptor beta chains were read from a single sample in a study of regulatory T cells in long-lasting Graves disease. TCRdb fed the multiplex PCR reads into MiXCR, producing one record per CDR3 protein. The sample comprises over 300,000 distinct CDR3 sequences, around 20% of which are singletons, and less than 30% rests with the top ten. The specimen comprised peripheral blood mononuclear cells (PBMCs), sampled when the disease was refractory, from a patient treated with antithyroid drugs. These receptors were collected from a female donor with Graves disease. Both conserved end residues are part of each CDR3. The D gene is left open where the match is weak. Clone sizes are given selectively: once, few, many, or a class where the clone is expanded.

>many|TRBV18|TRBJ2-7|14|TRBD1
CASSPRTGEGEQYF
TGTGCCAGCTCACCACGGACAGGGGAGGGGGAGCAGTACTTC
>few|TRBV27|TRBJ1-6|11|-
CASGWGSPLHF
TGTGCCAGCGGGTGGGGCTCACCCCTCCACTTT
>-|TRBV4-1|TRBJ1-5|16|-
CASSYSTGNSNQPQHF
TGCGCCAGCAGCTACTCAACAGGGAATAGCAATCAGCCCCAGCATTTT
>once|TRBV5-1|TRBJ1-6|16|-
CASSWDPDSYNSPLHF
TGCGCCAGCAGTTGGGACCCTGACTCCTATAATTCACCCCTCCACTTT
>-|TRBV2|TRBJ2-3|17|TRBD2
CASSGRLAGDTTDTQYF
TGTGCCAGCAGTGGTCGACTAGCGGGGGACACAACAGATACGCAGTATTTT
>-|TRBV2|TRBJ1-2|14|-
CASKPNTENYGYTF
TGTGCCAGCAAACCTAACACAGAAAACTATGGCTACACCTTC
>few|TRBV5-4|TRBJ1-6|14|TRBD1
CASSLGQGASPLHF
TGTGCCAGCAGCCTCGGACAGGGAGCTTCACCCCTCCACTTT
>many|TRBV2|TRBJ1-2|15|TRBD1
CASSSTGAINYGYTF
TGTGCCAGCAGTTCGACAGGGGCTATTAACTATGGCTACACCTTC
>many|TRBV25-1|TRBJ1-2|16|-
CASSEFGDAGGYGYTF
TGTGCCAGCAGTGAATTTGGCGACGCCGGAGGATATGGCTACACCTTC
>-|TRBV30|TRBJ2-2|16|TRBD2
CAWSPSGYSNTGELFF
TGTGCCTGGAGTCCTAGCGGGTACTCGAACACCGGGGAGCTGTTTTTT
>once|TRBV15|TRBJ1-5|16|-
CATKAGSYSLNQPQHF
TGTGCCACCAAAGCCGGGTCCTATTCCCTGAATCAGCCCCAGCATTTT
>many|TRBV7-8|TRBJ1-4|14|-
CASSLRFDNEKLFF
TGTGCCAGCAGCTTAAGGTTCGATAATGAAAAACTGTTTTTT
>-|TRBV9|TRBJ1-1|15|TRBD1
CASSVLGTGAAEAFF
TGTGCCAGCAGCGTACTCGGGACAGGGGCGGCTGAAGCTTTCTTT
>many|TRBV6-6|TRBJ1-4|12|-
CASSYSGEKLFF
TGTGCCAGCAGTTACTCGGGGGAAAAACTGTTTTTT
>many|TRBV6-6|TRBJ2-7|15|TRBD1
CASSYSRRGQHEQYF
TGTGCCAGCAGTTACTCGCGCAGGGGGCAGCACGAGCAGTACTTC
>-|TRBV18|TRBJ2-1|15|-
CASSPGVRTYNEQFF
TGTGCCAGCTCACCAGGGGTCAGAACCTACAATGAGCAGTTCTTC
>-|TRBV24-1|TRBJ2-7|14|-
CATSRAGPGEEQYF
TGTGCCACCAGCCGCGCAGGGCCCGGCGAGGAGCAGTACTTC
>-|TRBV5-1|TRBJ2-4|13|-
CASSPQAKDIQYF
TGCGCCAGCAGCCCTCAAGCCAAGGACATTCAGTACTTC
>-|TRBV20-1|TRBJ1-3|15|-
CSASLTGFSGNTIYF
TGCAGTGCTAGTCTTACAGGGTTCTCTGGAAACACCATATATTTT
>many|TRBV7-2|TRBJ1-2|14|-
CASTHGSDPNGYTF
TGTGCCAGCACCCATGGGTCAGATCCGAATGGCTACACCTTC
>-|TRBV11-2|TRBJ1-5|17|TRBD1
CASSQARGQNSNQPQHF
TGTGCCAGCAGCCAAGCCAGGGGACAGAATAGCAATCAGCCCCAGCATTTT
>-|TRBV7-9|TRBJ2-7|12|-
CASSLAQREQYF
TGTGCCAGCAGCTTAGCGCAGAGGGAGCAGTACTTC
>few|TRBV25-1|TRBJ2-5|14|-
CASSSRVPRETQYF
TGTGCCAGCAGTTCTCGGGTGCCGAGGGAGACCCAGTACTTC
>few|TRBV6-4|TRBJ1-4|15|-
CASSGQVATNEKLFF
TGTGCCAGCAGTGGTCAGGTCGCAACTAATGAAAAACTGTTTTTT
>-|TRBV2|TRBJ2-3|15|-
CASRLDRNRGDTQYF
TGTGCCAGCAGATTGGACCGAAACCGCGGAGATACGCAGTATTTT